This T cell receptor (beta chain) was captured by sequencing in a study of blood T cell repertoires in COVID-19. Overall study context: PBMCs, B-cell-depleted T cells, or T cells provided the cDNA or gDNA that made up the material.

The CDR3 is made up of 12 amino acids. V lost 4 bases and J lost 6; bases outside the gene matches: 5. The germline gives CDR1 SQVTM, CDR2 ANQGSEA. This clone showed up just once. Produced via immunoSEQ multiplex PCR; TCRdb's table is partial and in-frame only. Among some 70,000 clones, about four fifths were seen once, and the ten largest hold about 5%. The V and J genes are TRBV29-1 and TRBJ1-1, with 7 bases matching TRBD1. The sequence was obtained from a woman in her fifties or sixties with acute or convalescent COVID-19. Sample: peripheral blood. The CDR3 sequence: CSVGEGAAEAFF. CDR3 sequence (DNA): TGCAGCGTTGGCGAGGGGGCGGCTGAAGCTTTCTTT.